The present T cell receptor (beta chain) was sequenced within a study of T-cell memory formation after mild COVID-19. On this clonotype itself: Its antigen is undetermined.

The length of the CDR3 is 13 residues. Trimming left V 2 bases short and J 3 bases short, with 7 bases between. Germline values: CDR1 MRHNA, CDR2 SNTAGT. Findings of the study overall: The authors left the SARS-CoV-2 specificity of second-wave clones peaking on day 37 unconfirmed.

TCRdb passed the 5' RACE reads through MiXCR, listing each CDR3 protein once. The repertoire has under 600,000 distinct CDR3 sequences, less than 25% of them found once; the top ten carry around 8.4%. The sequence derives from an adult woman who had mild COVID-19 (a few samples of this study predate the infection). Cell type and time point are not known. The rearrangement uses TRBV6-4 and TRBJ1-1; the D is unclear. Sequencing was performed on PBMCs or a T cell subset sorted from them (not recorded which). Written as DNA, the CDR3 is TGTGCCAGCAGTGACGGATCCCACACTGAAGCTTTCTTT. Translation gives CASSDGSHTEAFF.